One and the same sample provided the 22 T cell receptor beta chains below, sequenced in a study of T cell responses to AZD1222 COVID-19 vaccine. Measured with immunoSEQ multiplex PCR; TCRdb has only the in-frame clones, and not every one. The sample holds about 130,000 clones, roughly 87% seen once. Material: peripheral blood, obtained 28 days after the second AZD1222 dose. Receptors were obtained from an adult who received the AZD1222 COVID-19 vaccine.

The chain joins TRBV30 to TRBJ1-1; no clear D. CDR1 is GTSNPN and CDR2 is SVGIG in the germline V gene (reference sequence). This CDR3 comprises 16 residues. V dropped 0 bases and J dropped 8 bases, with 22 bases sitting between them. The CDR3 sequence: CAWSVWPTKSRVEAFF. Here the CDR3 DNA reads TGTGCCTGGAGTGTATGGCCCACCAAGTCACGCGTCGAAGCTTTCTTT. The full variable domain, rest sourced from reference TRBV30 and TRBJ1-1, is SQTIHQWPATLVQPVGSPLSLECTVEGTSNPNLYWYRQAAGRGLQLLFYSVGIGQISSEVPQNLSASRPQDRQFILSSKKLLLSDSGFYLCAWSVWPTKSRVEAFFGQGTRLTVV.

The rearrangement uses TRBV7-2 and TRBJ1-2; unclear D gene. Trimming took 2 bases from V and 4 from J, leaving 14 bases between them. The germline gives CDR1 SGHTA, CDR2 FQGNSA. The CDR3 is 15 amino acids. The DNA of the CDR3 is TGTGCCAGCAGCTTACCGCCCCGGGGAGGCTATGGCTACACCTTC. This encodes CASSLPPRGGYGYTF.

The chain combines TRBV9 with TRBJ2-5; D unresolved. This CDR3 is built from 13 residues. In germline, CDR1 is SGDLS, CDR2 YYNGEE. V lost 1 base and J 2 bases, leaving 6 bases between the germline ends. The CDR3 nucleotides are TGTGCCAGCAGCGTAAACCATCAAGAGACCCAGTACTTC. Translated: CASSVNHQETQYF.

Written as DNA, the CDR3 is TGCGCCAGCAGAGCCCGCAAGAACACTGAAGCTTTCTTT. Translation gives CASRARKNTEAFF. The genes are TRBV5-1 and TRBJ1-1; unclear D gene. CDR1 is SGHRS, CDR2 YFSETQ, per germline. The CDR3 has 13 residues. Trimming left V 5 bases short and J 1 base short, with 9 bases between.

The table lists this clone with a few counts. The V call is TRBV3-1 (or the pseudogene TRBV3-2), the J call TRBJ1-2, with 11 nucleotides matching TRBD1. CDR3 length: 15 residues. J gave up 7 bases and V 3 bases, and 7 bases lay outside the gene matches. The germline gives CDR1 LGHDT, CDR2 YNNKEL (reference sequence). The CDR3: CASSHYGQGALGYTF. The CDR3, as DNA: TGTGCCAGCAGCCATTACGGACAGGGGGCGCTTGGCTACACCTTC.

This chain links TRBV24-1 with TRBJ2-1; perhaps TRBD2 as D (5 bases). Germline values: CDR1 KGHDR, CDR2 SFDVKD. Deletions cut 0 bases from V and 5 bases from J, with 7 bases between. The CDR3 totals 14 residues. The CDR3 nucleotides read TGTGCCACCAGTGATTTGCGGGGAAACAATGAGCAGTTCTTC. This gives the protein CATSDLRGNNEQFF.

This sequence joins TRBV30 and TRBJ1-1; D remains ambiguous. Trimming left V 7 bases short and J 11 bases short, with 8 bases between. CDR3 length equals 8 residues. Germline V gene lookup returns CDR1 GTSNPN and CDR2 SVGIG (reference sequence). The CDR3 bases are TGTGCCTCGGCGGGGGCTTTCTTT. Translation: CASAGAFF.

The genes are TRBV29-1 and TRBJ2-5, with a tentative D call TRBD2 (6 bases). V was pared by 7 bases and J by 2 bases, with 14 bases between. The CDR3 sequence is 13 residues long. CDR1 is SQVTM, CDR2 ANQGSEA, per germline. CDR3 residues: CSAGRTTQETQYF. DNA of the CDR3: TGCAGCGCCGGACGGACTACTCAAGAGACCCAGTACTTC.

The chain is built from TRBV5-5 and TRBJ1-1; no clear D. There are 13 residues in the CDR3. From germline, CDR1 is SGHKS and CDR2 YYEKEE (reference sequence). The V end was cut by 2 bases, the J end by 3 bases, with 8 bases between. CDR3 bases: TGTGCCAGCAGCTTTAAGCCCGACACTGAAGCTTTCTTT. Amino acids: CASSFKPDTEAFF.

The V and J genes are TRBV7-9 and TRBJ2-1; the D is unclear. V gave up 1 base and J gave up 6 bases, with 13 bases separating them. CDR3 size: 15 residues. Germline loops: CDR1 SEHNR, CDR2 FQNEAQ (reference sequence). The DNA of the CDR3 is TGTGCCAGCAGCTTAGTTGGTGCTCCAAGCAATGAGCAGTTCTTC. Translation: CASSLVGAPSNEQFF. Drawing the rest from reference TRBV7-9 and TRBJ2-1, the complete variable domain is DTGVSQNPRHKITKRGQNVTFRCDPISEHNRLYWYRQTLGQGPEFLTYFQNEAQLEKSRLLSDRFSAERPKGSFSTLEIQRTEQGDSAMYLCASSLVGAPSNEQFFGPGTRLTVL.

This chain joins TRBV9 and TRBJ2-1; D is unresolved. Germline V gives CDR1 SGDLS, CDR2 YYNGEE. Trimming cost V 2 bases and J 2 bases, with 11 bases left between them. The CDR3 is made up of 15 amino acids. The CDR3 sequence is CASSVTVVAYNEQFF. DNA of the CDR3: TGTGCCAGCAGCGTTACCGTCGTAGCCTACAATGAGCAGTTCTTC. The whole variable domain, filled in from reference TRBV9 and TRBJ2-1, reads DSGVTQTPKHLITATGQRVTLRCSPRSGDLSVYWYQQSLDQGLQFLIQYYNGEERAKGNILERFSAQQFPDLHSELNLSSLELGDSALYFCASSVTVVAYNEQFFGPGTRLTVL.

The chain carries TRBV12-3 or TRBV12-4 and TRBJ2-3; D is unclear. V was shortened by 3 bases and J by 5 bases, with 9 bases between the two germline ends. The CDR3 has 13 amino acids. CDR3 region: CASSFATEDTQYF. The CDR3 DNA reads TGTGCCAGCAGTTTCGCTACAGAAGATACGCAGTATTTT.

This rearrangement joins TRBV5-5 to TRBJ2-7; D might be TRBD1 or TRBD2, each matching 5 bases. The CDR3 is 16 residues long. The germline V gene has CDR1 SGHKS and CDR2 YYEKEE (reference sequence). Trimming shortened V by 3 bases and J by 0 bases, and 16 bases separated the two germline ends. The CDR3 nucleotides are TGTGCCAGCAGCTGGACCGGGACCCTGAGCTCCTACGAGCAGTACTTC. It yields the protein CASSWTGTLSSYEQYF.

In its sample, this clone ranks as medium-sized. The CDR3 loop reads CASRGGLTSYEQYF. The CDR3 bases are TGTGCCAGCAGGGGGGGACTGACCTCCTACGAGCAGTACTTC. V usage is TRBV28 and J usage is TRBJ2-7, with D perhaps matching TRBD2 (6 bases). This CDR3 is 14 amino acids long. With 6 bases removed from V and 0 bases from J, the gap between germline ends came to 12 bases. The germline V gene encodes CDR1 MDHEN and CDR2 SYDVKM.

J is TRBJ2-5 and V is TRBV2; 7 positions match TRBD1. The CDR3 totals 13 residues. Losses at the gene ends were 7 bases for V and 5 bases for J; bases not matched to a gene: 7. Germline values: CDR1 SNHLY, CDR2 FYNNEI. The CDR3 is CASTTGETETQYF. In nucleotides, the CDR3 is TGTGCCAGCACCACAGGGGAGACGGAGACCCAGTACTTC.

The rearrangement uses TRBV5-1 and TRBJ2-7, with 8 nucleotides matching TRBD1. CDR3 size: 14 residues. With V trimmed by 0 bases and J by 7 bases, 6 bases remained unmatched. CDR1 is SGHRS, CDR2 YFSETQ, per germline. CDR3: CASSLDQGAREQYF. The DNA for the CDR3 is TGCGCCAGCAGCTTGGATCAGGGGGCGAGGGAGCAGTACTTC.

V and J are TRBV7-9 and TRBJ1-1, with no clear D. This CDR3 is built from 16 residues. The V end lost 5 bases, the J end lost 7 bases, and 23 bases lay between the germline ends. Germline lookup yields CDR1 SEHNR and CDR2 FQNEAQ (reference sequence). The CDR3 is CASSANRAPLVGEAFF. In DNA, the CDR3 is TGTGCCAGCAGCGCTAACCGGGCCCCCTTGGTGGGTGAAGCTTTCTTT.

The rearrangement links TRBV4-1 to TRBJ1-1; no reliable D call. There are 15 residues in the CDR3. Trimming pared 4 bases from V and 4 bases from J, leaving 16 bases between. Per the germline V gene, CDR1 is MGHRA and CDR2 is YSYEKL. CDR3 sequence: CASSPKGPPGTEAFF. For the CDR3, the DNA is TGCGCCAGCAGCCCCAAAGGGCCCCCAGGCACTGAAGCTTTCTTT.

This chain joins TRBV10-3 and TRBJ1-5; D may be TRBD1 (5 bases). V was shortened by 3 bases and J by 8 bases, with 17 bases between the two germline ends. The CDR3 covers 15 residues. Germline-derived CDR1 and CDR2 are ENHRY and SYGVKD. This chain's CDR3 is CAISDFDRTSEPQHF. The CDR3 DNA follows: TGTGCCATCAGTGATTTCGACAGAACATCAGAGCCCCAGCATTTT.

This chain uses TRBV24-1 with TRBJ1-2; 8 nucleotides match TRBD1. The J segment lost 6 bases and the V segment lost 4 bases, leaving 12 bases of the junction unmatched. This CDR3 comprises 16 residues. Germline assignment: CDR1 KGHDR and CDR2 SFDVKD. CDR3 region: CATSETPGQVRDGYTF. As DNA, the CDR3 is TGTGCCACCAGTGAGACACCGGGACAGGTGAGAGATGGCTACACCTTC.

The rearrangement uses TRBV5-4 and TRBJ2-5; TRBD1 matches 7 bases. Looked up from germline, CDR1 is SGHNT and CDR2 is YYREEE (reference sequence). The CDR3 consists of 15 residues. With 0 bases clipped from V and 5 bases from J, the junction kept 7 bases outside the gene matches. CDR3 nucleotide sequence: TGTGCCAGCAGCTTGGAGGCCTTCAGGGGGGAGACCCAGTACTTC. It codes for CASSLEAFRGETQYF. The variable domain in full, completed from reference TRBV5-4 and TRBJ2-5, reads ETGVTQSPTHLIKTRGQQVTLRCSSQSGHNTVSWYQQALGQGPQFIFQYYREEENGRGNFPPRFSGLQFPNYSSELNVNALELDDSALYLCASSLEAFRGETQYFGPGTRLLVL.

The chain combines TRBV30 with TRBJ1-2, with 9 bases fitting TRBD1. CDR1 and CDR2 (germline): GTSNPN, SVGIG (reference sequence). V lost 2 bases to trimming and J lost 8 bases; unmatched junction nucleotides: 12. The CDR3 spans 15 residues. Here the CDR3 reads CAWSLLGQGTRGYTF. The CDR3 DNA reads as TGTGCCTGGAGTCTTCTGGGACAGGGAACGCGGGGCTACACCTTC. Using reference TRBV30 and TRBJ1-2 for the parts outside the CDR3, the full variable domain is SQTIHQWPATLVQPVGSPLSLECTVEGTSNPNLYWYRQAAGRGLQLLFYSVGIGQISSEVPQNLSASRPQDRQFILSSKKLLLSDSGFYLCAWSLLGQGTRGYTFGSGTRLTVV.